This TCR beta chain was captured by sequencing in a study of T cell changes during pregnancy in multiple sclerosis. CDR3 length: 15 amino acids. Germline CDR1 and CDR2: SGHNT and YENEEA. Trimming took off 3 bases at V and 1 base at J, with 13 bases between the two ends. Sequenced by immunoSEQ multiplex PCR; TCRdb stores in-frame clones only, minus some. The data show over 40,000 clones, with over 90% seen just once and approximately 2.2% held by the top ten. This chain connects TRBV11-3 to TRBJ2-7; possible D gene TRBD1, 6 bases. The clonotype was recovered from a female donor with multiple sclerosis, enrolled in a pregnancy study. The sample consisted of peripheral blood, taken in the third trimester of pregnancy. The CDR3 loop is CASSFSRTVSYEQYF. CDR3 nucleotides: TGTGCCAGCAGCTTTTCTAGGACAGTTTCCTACGAGCAGTACTTC.